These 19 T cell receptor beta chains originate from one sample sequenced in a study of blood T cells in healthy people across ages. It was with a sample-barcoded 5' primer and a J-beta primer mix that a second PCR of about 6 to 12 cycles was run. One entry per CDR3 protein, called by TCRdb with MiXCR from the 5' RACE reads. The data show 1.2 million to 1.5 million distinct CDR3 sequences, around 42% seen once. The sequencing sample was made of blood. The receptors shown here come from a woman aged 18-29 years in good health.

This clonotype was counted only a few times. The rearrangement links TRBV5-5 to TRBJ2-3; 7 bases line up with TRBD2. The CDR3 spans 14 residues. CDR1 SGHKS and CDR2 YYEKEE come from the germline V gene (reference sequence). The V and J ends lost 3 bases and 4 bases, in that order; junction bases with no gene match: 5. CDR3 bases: TGTGCCAGCAGCTATGGGAGGGGAGCAGATACGCAGTATTTT. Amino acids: CASSYGRGADTQYF.

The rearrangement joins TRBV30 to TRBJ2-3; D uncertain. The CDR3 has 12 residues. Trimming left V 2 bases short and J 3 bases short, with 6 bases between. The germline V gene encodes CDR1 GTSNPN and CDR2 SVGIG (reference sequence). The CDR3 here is CAWSTNTDTQYF. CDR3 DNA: TGTGCCTGGAGTACGAATACAGATACGCAGTATTTT.

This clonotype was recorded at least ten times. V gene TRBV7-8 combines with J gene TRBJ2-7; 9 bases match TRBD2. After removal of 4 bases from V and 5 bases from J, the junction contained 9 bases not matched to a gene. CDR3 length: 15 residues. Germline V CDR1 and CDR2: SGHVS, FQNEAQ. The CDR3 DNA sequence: TGTGCCAGCAGCTCCAACGTAGCGGGAGTGAACGAGCAGTACTTC. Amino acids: CASSSNVAGVNEQYF.

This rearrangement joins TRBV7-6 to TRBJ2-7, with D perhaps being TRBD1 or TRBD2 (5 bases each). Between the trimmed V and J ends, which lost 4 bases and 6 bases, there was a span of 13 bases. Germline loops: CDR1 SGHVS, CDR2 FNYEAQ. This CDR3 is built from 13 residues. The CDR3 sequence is CASSYTGLSEQYF. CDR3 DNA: TGTGCCAGCAGCTATACGGGGCTTAGCGAGCAGTACTTC.

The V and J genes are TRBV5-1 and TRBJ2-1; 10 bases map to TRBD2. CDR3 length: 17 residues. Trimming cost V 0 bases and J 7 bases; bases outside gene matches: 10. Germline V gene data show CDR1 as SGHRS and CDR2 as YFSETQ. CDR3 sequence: CASSLAAGGPELNEQFF. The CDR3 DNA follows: TGCGCCAGCAGCTTGGCAGCGGGAGGGCCTGAATTGAATGAGCAGTTCTTC.

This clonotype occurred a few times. The CDR3 protein is CSARDRQADYSYNEQFF. Here the CDR3 DNA reads TGCAGTGCTAGAGATCGACAGGCAGACTACTCCTACAATGAGCAGTTCTTC. The chain joins TRBV20-1 to TRBJ2-1; D is possibly TRBD1 (6 bases). CDR1 is DFQATT and CDR2 is SNEGSKA in the germline V gene (reference sequence). The CDR3 runs to 17 residues. The ends were cut back, 0 bases at V and 0 bases at J, with 15 bases in the middle.

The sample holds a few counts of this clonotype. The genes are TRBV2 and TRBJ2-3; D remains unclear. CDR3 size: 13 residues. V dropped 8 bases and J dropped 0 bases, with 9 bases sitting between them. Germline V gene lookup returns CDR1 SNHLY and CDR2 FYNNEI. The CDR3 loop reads CASLGRSTDTQYF. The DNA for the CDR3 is TGTGCCAGCCTTGGGCGTAGCACAGATACGCAGTATTTT.

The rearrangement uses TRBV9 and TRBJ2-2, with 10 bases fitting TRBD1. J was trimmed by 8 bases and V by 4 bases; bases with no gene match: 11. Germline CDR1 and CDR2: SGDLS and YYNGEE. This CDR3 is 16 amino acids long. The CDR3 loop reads CASSSQRDRGPGELFF. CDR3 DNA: TGTGCCAGCAGCTCTCAGAGGGACAGGGGTCCGGGGGAGCTGTTTTTT.

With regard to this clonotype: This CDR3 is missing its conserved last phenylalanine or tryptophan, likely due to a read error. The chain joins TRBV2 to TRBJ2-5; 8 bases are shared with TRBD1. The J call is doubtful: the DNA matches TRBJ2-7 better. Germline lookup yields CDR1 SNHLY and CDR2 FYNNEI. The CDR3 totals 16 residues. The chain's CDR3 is CASTWTGSGPSYEQYL. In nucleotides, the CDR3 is TGTGCCAGCACTTGGACAGGGAGTGGCCCTTCCTACGAGCAGTACCTC.

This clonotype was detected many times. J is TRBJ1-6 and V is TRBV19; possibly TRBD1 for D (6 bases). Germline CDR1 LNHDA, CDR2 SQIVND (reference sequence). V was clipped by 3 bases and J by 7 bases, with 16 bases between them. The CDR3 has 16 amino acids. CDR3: CASSIPSGAGNSPLHF. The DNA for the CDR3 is TGTGCCAGTAGTATCCCCTCAGGGGCCGGGAATTCACCCCTCCACTTT.

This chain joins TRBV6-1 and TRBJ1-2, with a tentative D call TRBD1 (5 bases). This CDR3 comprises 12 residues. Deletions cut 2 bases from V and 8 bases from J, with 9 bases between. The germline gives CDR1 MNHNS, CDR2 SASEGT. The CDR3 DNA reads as TGTGCCAGCAGTGAACTGGGACGGGGCTACACCTTC. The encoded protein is CASSELGRGYTF.

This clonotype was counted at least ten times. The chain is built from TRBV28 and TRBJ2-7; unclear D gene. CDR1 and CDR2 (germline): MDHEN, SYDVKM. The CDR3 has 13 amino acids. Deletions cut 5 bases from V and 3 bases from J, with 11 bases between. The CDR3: CASSVGIHYEQYF. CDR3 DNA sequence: TGTGCCAGCAGTGTGGGCATTCACTACGAGCAGTACTTC.

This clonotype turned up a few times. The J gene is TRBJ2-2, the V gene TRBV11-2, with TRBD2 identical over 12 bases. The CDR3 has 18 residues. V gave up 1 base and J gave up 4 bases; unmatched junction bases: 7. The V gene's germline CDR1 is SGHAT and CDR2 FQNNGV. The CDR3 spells CASSLAALAGGRTGELFF. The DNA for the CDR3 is TGTGCCAGCAGCTTAGCCGCGCTAGCGGGGGGGCGCACCGGGGAGCTGTTTTTT.

CDR3: CASGPRFSYSNQPQHF. The DNA for the CDR3 is TGTGCCAGCGGTCCCCGCTTCAGTTATAGCAATCAGCCCCAGCATTTT. The V and J genes are TRBV2 and TRBJ1-5; no definite D call. Germline V lookup: CDR1 SNHLY, CDR2 FYNNEI. This CDR3 has 16 residues. V was shortened by 8 bases and J by 0 bases, with 17 bases between the two germline ends. The complete variable domain, with remaining parts taken from reference TRBV2 and TRBJ1-5, reads EPEVTQTPSHQVTQMGQEVILRCVPISNHLYFYWYRQILGQKVEFLVSFYNNEISEKSEIFDDQFSVERPDGSNFTLKIRSTKLEDSAMYFCASGPRFSYSNQPQHFGDGTRLSIL.

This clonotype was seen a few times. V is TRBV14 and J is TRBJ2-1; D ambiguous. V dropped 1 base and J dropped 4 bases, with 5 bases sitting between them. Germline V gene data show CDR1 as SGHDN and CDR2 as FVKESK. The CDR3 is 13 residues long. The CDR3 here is CASSQAIYNEQFF. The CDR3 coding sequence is TGTGCCAGCAGCCAAGCCATTTACAATGAGCAGTTCTTC. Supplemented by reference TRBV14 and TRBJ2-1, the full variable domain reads EAGVTQFPSHSVIEKGQTVTLRCDPISGHDNLYWYRRVMGKEIKFLLHFVKESKQDESGMPNNRFLAERTGGTYSTLKVQPAELEDSGVYFCASSQAIYNEQFFGPGTRLTVL.

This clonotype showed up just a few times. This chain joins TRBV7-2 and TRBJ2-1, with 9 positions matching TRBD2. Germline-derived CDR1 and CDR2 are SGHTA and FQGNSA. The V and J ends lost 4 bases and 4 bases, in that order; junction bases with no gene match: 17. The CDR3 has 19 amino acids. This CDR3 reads CASSSDWDLLAGIYNEQFF. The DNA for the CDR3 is TGTGCCAGCAGCTCCGACTGGGATTTACTAGCGGGTATTTACAATGAGCAGTTCTTC.

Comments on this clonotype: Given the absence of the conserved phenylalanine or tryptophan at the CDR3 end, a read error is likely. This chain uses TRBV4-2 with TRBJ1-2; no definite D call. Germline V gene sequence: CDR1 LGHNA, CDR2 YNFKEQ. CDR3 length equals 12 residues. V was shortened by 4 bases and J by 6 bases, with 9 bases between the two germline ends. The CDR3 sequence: CASSRAWDGYTV. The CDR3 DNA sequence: TGTGCCAGCAGCCGGGCTTGGGATGGCTACACCGTC.

The CDR3 protein is CASWGRSYEWYGYTF. CDR3 DNA: TGTGCCAGCTGGGGACGGAGTTACGAATGGTATGGCTACACCTTC. The chain links TRBV27 to TRBJ1-2, with D perhaps matching TRBD1 (5 bases). Germline CDR1 MNHEY, CDR2 SMNVEV (reference sequence). Trimming pared 8 bases from V and 5 bases from J, leaving 21 bases between. The CDR3 has 15 amino acids.

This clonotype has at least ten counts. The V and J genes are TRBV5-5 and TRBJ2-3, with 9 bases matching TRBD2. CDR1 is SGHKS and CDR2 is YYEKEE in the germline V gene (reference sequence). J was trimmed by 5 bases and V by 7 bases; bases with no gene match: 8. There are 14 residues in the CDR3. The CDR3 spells CASVPSGAVDTQYF. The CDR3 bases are TGTGCCAGCGTTCCTAGCGGGGCGGTAGATACGCAGTATTTT.